The next 25 T cell receptor beta chains were all read from a single sample in a study of cytomegalovirus exposure and HLA in healthy donors (dated by TCRdb to 2016 to 2017). The library was prepared using the immunoSEQ multiplex PCR assay. The multiplex PCR relied on a mix of 60 forward primers for TCR Vbeta segments and 13 reverse primers for TCR Jbeta segments. TCRdb took over this immuneACCESS table, retaining in-frame rearrangements with V and J assigned. Such tables are incomplete; in checked studies, under half of the missing clones stem from an unresolved V gene, and the remainder is unexplained. The sample profile shows nearly 200,000 clones; about nine tenths of them were found once. The ten largest clonotypes hold 1% to 1.5% of the sample. The sample consisted of PBMCs. All receptors come from a man aged 25 to 45 in good health and CMV-seronegative.

This chain joins TRBV18 and TRBJ1-1; 7 bases align to TRBD1. This CDR3 has 14 residues. Germline trimming cut 2 bases from V and 4 bases from J; bases unmatched to any gene: 4. Germline lookup yields CDR1 KGHSH and CDR2 LQKENI. CDR3 in DNA: TGTGCCAGCTCACCAAGACAGGGAGGCACTGAAGCTTTCTTT. This translates into CASSPRQGGTEAFF.

The genes are TRBV28 and TRBJ1-4; no definite D call. The CDR3 has 16 amino acids. Trimming shortened V by 1 base and J by 6 bases, and 15 bases separated the two germline ends. The V gene's germline CDR1 is MDHEN and CDR2 SYDVKM. This CDR3 reads CASSLSTWKRDEKLFF. CDR3 nucleotide sequence: TGTGCCAGCAGTTTATCCACCTGGAAACGGGATGAAAAACTGTTTTTT.

The genes are TRBV2 and TRBJ1-2, with TRBD1 as a possible D gene (6 bases). The CDR3 is 14 residues long. Trimming pared 6 bases from V and 2 bases from J, leaving 13 bases between. From germline, CDR1 is SNHLY and CDR2 FYNNEI. The DNA of the CDR3 is TGTGCCAGCAGGGCAGGGGTTGGGAACTATGGCTACACCTTC. It specifies CASRAGVGNYGYTF.

CDR3 coding DNA: TGTGCCAGCAGTTCGACCGCGGCAGGGTCCTACGAGCAGTACTTC. Amino acid sequence: CASSSTAAGSYEQYF. J is TRBJ2-7 and V is TRBV27; tentatively, D is TRBD1 (5 bases). V was cut by 4 bases and J by 1 base, with 14 bases left in between. Germline values: CDR1 MNHEY, CDR2 SMNVEV (reference sequence). The CDR3 length is 15 residues.

This clone was recorded only once. The V and J genes are TRBV27 and TRBJ2-5, with 8 bases that match TRBD1. J was trimmed by 2 bases and V by 5 bases; bases with no gene match: 10. Germline CDR1 reads MNHEY; CDR2 reads SMNVEV (reference sequence). The CDR3 totals 16 residues. CDR3 residues: CASSPRTGMGQETQYF. Written as DNA, the CDR3 is TGTGCCAGCAGTCCAAGGACAGGGATGGGGCAAGAGACCCAGTACTTC.

On this clone itself: The sample has other DNA sequences that encode this CDR3 too. The CDR3 DNA reads TGTGCCAGCAGCGTCGACAGATTGAACACTGAAGCTTTCTTT. It codes for CASSVDRLNTEAFF. V is TRBV9 and J is TRBJ1-1, with D perhaps TRBD1 (5 bases). Trimming took 2 bases from V and 0 from J, leaving 8 bases between them. CDR1 is SGDLS, CDR2 YYNGEE, per germline. The CDR3 runs to 14 residues. Full variable domain (outside the CDR3, taken from reference TRBV9 and TRBJ1-1): DSGVTQTPKHLITATGQRVTLRCSPRSGDLSVYWYQQSLDQGLQFLIQYYNGEERAKGNILERFSAQQFPDLHSELNLSSLELGDSALYFCASSVDRLNTEAFFGQGTRLTVV.

This chain joins TRBV30 and TRBJ1-4; D remains unclear. The CDR3 consists of 14 residues. CDR1 is GTSNPN and CDR2 is SVGIG in the germline V gene (reference sequence). V lost 5 bases and J lost 0, with 10 bases in between. The CDR3 bases are TGTGCCTGGTCGATGGCAGCAACTAATGAAAAACTGTTTTTT. Residues: CAWSMAATNEKLFF.

This clone was observed a few times. The rearrangement links TRBV18 to TRBJ1-1, with TRBD1 as a possible D gene (5 bases). The V gene lost 4 bases and the J gene lost 3 bases, with 15 bases spanning the gap. The germline CDR1 and CDR2 sequences are KGHSH and LQKENI. The CDR3 extends over 15 amino acids. Here the CDR3 reads CASSLAGRGDTEAFF. DNA for the CDR3: TGTGCCAGCTCACTCGCGGGTCGGGGGGACACTGAAGCTTTCTTT.

The chain joins TRBV25-1 to TRBJ2-1; the match to TRBD2 covers 8 bases. Germline trimming cut 7 bases from V and 9 bases from J; bases unmatched to any gene: 11. The CDR3 is 14 amino acids. The germline V gene encodes CDR1 MGHDK and CDR2 SYGVNS. The CDR3 coding sequence is TGTGCCAGCAAGGTGACGGGGGGGGCAAGTGAGCAGTTCTTC. Its protein product is CASKVTGGASEQFF.

The chain is built from TRBV18 and TRBJ2-5; D perhaps matches TRBD2 (5 bases). V was trimmed by 1 base and J by 2 bases, leaving 8 bases between them. Per the germline V gene, CDR1 is KGHSH and CDR2 is LQKENI. The CDR3 has 14 residues. DNA for the CDR3: TGTGCCAGCTCACCACTCTCGGGGCAAGAGACCCAGTACTTC. Translation: CASSPLSGQETQYF.

A single count supports this clone. This rearrangement joins TRBV19 to TRBJ2-7, with TRBD1 identical over 8 bases. CDR1 and CDR2 from the germline V gene are LNHDA and SQIVND (reference sequence). The V and J ends lost 4 bases and 2 bases, in that order; junction bases with no gene match: 7. The CDR3 loop spans 15 amino acids. CDR3 sequence reads: CASSNGRTGPYEQYF. DNA of the CDR3: TGTGCCAGTAGTAACGGCAGGACAGGGCCCTACGAGCAGTACTTC.

The chain joins TRBV5-1 to TRBJ2-1; D gene unclear. The V gene's germline CDR1 is SGHRS and CDR2 YFSETQ. V lost 0 bases and J 9 bases, leaving 4 bases between the germline ends. The CDR3 spans 11 residues. CDR3 sequence: CASSLAFEQFF. CDR3 DNA sequence: TGCGCCAGCAGCTTGGCCTTTGAGCAGTTCTTC. Supplemented by reference TRBV5-1 and TRBJ2-1, the full variable domain reads KAGVTQTPRYLIKTRGQQVTLSCSPISGHRSVSWYQQTPGQGLQFLFEYFSETQRNKGNFPGRFSGRQFSNSRSEMNVSTLELGDSALYLCASSLAFEQFFGPGTRLTVL.

This chain links TRBV2 with TRBJ2-5, with 14 bases identical to TRBD2. The germline gives CDR1 SNHLY, CDR2 FYNNEI. This CDR3 contains 19 residues. J gave up 6 bases and V 2 bases, and 14 bases lay outside the gene matches. The DNA of the CDR3 is TGTGCCAGCAGTGAATTTCCCGGGACTAGCGGGAGCAGTCAACAGACCCAGTACTTC. Protein: CASSEFPGTSGSSQQTQYF.

J is TRBJ1-2 and V is TRBV15; a weak D match, TRBD1 (6 bases). The V end lost 4 bases, the J end lost 7 bases, and 19 bases lay between the germline ends. This CDR3 spans 15 amino acids. CDR1 is LNHNV, CDR2 YYDKDF, per germline (reference sequence). This CDR3 reads CATSMSQGLVGGYTF. In DNA, the CDR3 is TGTGCCACCAGCATGTCACAGGGTCTTGTAGGTGGCTACACCTTC.

This clone was seen once. This sequence joins TRBV10-2 and TRBJ1-5; tentative D call: TRBD1 (6 bases). Trimming cost V 7 bases and J 6 bases, with 10 bases left between them. CDR1 and CDR2 from the germline V gene are WSHSY and SAAADI. This CDR3 spans 12 amino acids. The CDR3 region has the DNA TGCGCCAGCACTCAAGGGGGTCAGCCCCAGCATTTT. Its translation is CASTQGGQPQHF.

The chain couples TRBV15 to TRBJ2-7, with 8 bases fitting TRBD1. The CDR3 runs to 17 residues. V gave up 1 base and J gave up 3 bases; unmatched junction bases: 11. The germline CDR1 and CDR2 sequences are LNHNV and YYDKDF (reference sequence). This CDR3 reads CATSRGPLDRGSYEQYF. CDR3 coding DNA: TGTGCCACCAGCAGAGGACCACTAGACAGGGGAAGCTACGAGCAGTACTTC. Full variable domain (outside the CDR3, taken from reference TRBV15 and TRBJ2-7): DAMVIQNPRYQVTQFGKPVTLSCSQTLNHNVMYWYQQKSSQAPKLLFHYYDKDFNNEADTPDNFQSRRPNTSFCFLDIRSPGLGDTAMYLCATSRGPLDRGSYEQYFGPGTRLTVT.

This chain joins TRBV27 and TRBJ2-7; possible D gene TRBD2, 6 bases. The germline gives CDR1 MNHEY, CDR2 SMNVEV (reference sequence). This CDR3 contains 14 residues. V gave up 3 bases and J gave up 1 base, with 10 bases separating them. DNA for the CDR3: TGTGCCAGCAGTTTGGGCGGGATTTCCTACGAGCAGTACTTC. Its translation is CASSLGGISYEQYF.

The chain joins TRBV5-8 to TRBJ2-1; 9 bases agree with TRBD2. Trimming removed 5 bases from V and 2 bases from J; junction bases left unmatched: 8. Per the germline V gene, CDR1 is SGHTS and CDR2 is YDEGEE. The CDR3 spans 16 residues. The CDR3 DNA is TGTGCCAGCAGACCCGGACTAGCGCTTCCCTACAATGAGCAGTTCTTC. It encodes CASRPGLALPYNEQFF.

This chain links TRBV5-6 with TRBJ2-5; D is unclear. The J call could be wrong; TRBJ2-7 is a better fit for the DNA end. The length of the CDR3 is 16 residues. In germline, CDR1 is SGHDT, CDR2 YYEEEE. CDR3 bases: TGTGCCAGCAGCTTGACTCCGGAGATTTCATCCTACGAGCAGTACTTC. Translation: CASSLTPEISSYEQYF.

V gene TRBV5-1 combines with J gene TRBJ1-3; D remains ambiguous. The CDR3 consists of 14 residues. CDR1 and CDR2 from the germline V gene are SGHRS and YFSETQ. Trimming left V 3 bases short and J 0 bases short, with 7 bases between. CDR3 sequence reads: CASSSEGSGNTIYF. The CDR3 DNA reads TGCGCCAGCAGCTCCGAGGGCTCTGGAAACACCATATATTTT.

This sequence joins TRBV7-9 and TRBJ1-1, with TRBD1 matching 8 bases. Germline V CDR1 and CDR2: SEHNR, FQNEAQ (reference sequence). With V trimmed by 2 bases and J by 3 bases, 2 bases remained unmatched. This CDR3 has 14 residues. The CDR3 sequence: CASSLQQGDTEAFF. The CDR3 coding sequence is TGTGCCAGCAGCTTACAACAGGGGGACACTGAAGCTTTCTTT.

The chain couples TRBV6-4 to TRBJ2-5; 14 bases line up with TRBD2. Germline V lookup: CDR1 MRHNA, CDR2 SNTAGT. V lost 3 bases to trimming and J lost 4 bases; unmatched junction nucleotides: 1. CDR3 length equals 15 residues. The CDR3 spells CASSEGTSGRETQYF. The CDR3 DNA reads as TGTGCCAGCAGTGAAGGGACTAGCGGGAGAGAGACCCAGTACTTC.

V usage is TRBV9 and J usage is TRBJ2-6; no clear D. Trimming removed 5 bases from V and 0 bases from J, with 9 bases in between. The CDR3 has 15 amino acids. Germline assignment: CDR1 SGDLS and CDR2 YYNGEE. The CDR3, as DNA: TGTGCCAGCAGTGGCAGTCCCTCTGGGGCCAACGTCCTGACTTTC. Protein sequence: CASSGSPSGANVLTF.

The chain links TRBV28 to TRBJ2-7; TRBD2 matches at 10 bases. With V trimmed by 10 bases and J by 0 bases, 3 bases remained unmatched. Germline loops: CDR1 MDHEN, CDR2 SYDVKM. This CDR3 contains 13 residues. CDR3 sequence reads: CANQRGGSYEQYF. The DNA for the CDR3 is TGTGCCAACCAGCGGGGGGGCTCCTACGAGCAGTACTTC.

A single count supports this clone. The CDR3 region has the DNA TGTGCCAGCAACTCGGGGGGGCCGGGGAATGAGCAGTTCTTC. This encodes CASNSGGPGNEQFF. V gene TRBV7-2 combines with J gene TRBJ2-1, with 8 bases identical to TRBD2. Unmatched junction bases numbered 9, after V lost 7 bases and J lost 7 bases. The CDR3 runs 14 residues. CDR1 and CDR2 from the germline V gene are SGHTA and FQGNSA.